This T cell receptor (beta chain) was found in a study of blood T cell repertoires in COVID-19. About the research overall: Collection of acute and convalescent COVID-19 samples took place in the United States, Italy and Spain. Sample material is recorded as cDNA or gDNA derived from T cells, B-cell-depleted T cells, or PBMCs.

In the original workflow: Nucleated cell counts were estimated from reference gene primer amplification. The method was immunoSEQ multiplex PCR; TCRdb's version includes in-frame clones alone and lacks a portion of them. V and J calls and clone size are copied from that table; D and trimming were computed from the DNA. The table records about 300,000 clones, about 87% of them present only once. The count of this clone is one. There are 14 residues in the CDR3. CDR1 is SGHNT, CDR2 YYREEE, per germline (reference sequence). Germline trimming cut 3 bases from V and 8 bases from J; bases unmatched to any gene: 4.

The receptor was isolated from a man aged 70 or older with acute or convalescent COVID-19. V is TRBV5-4 and J is TRBJ2-4; 11 bases are shared with TRBD1. The sample comprised peripheral blood. CDR3 region: CASSYRDRGDIQYF. The CDR3 region has the DNA TGTGCCAGCAGCTACCGGGACAGGGGGGACATTCAGTACTTC.